Listed below are T cell receptor beta chains from one sample, sequenced in a study of T cell responses to AZD1222 COVID-19 vaccine. The repertoire was sequenced with immunoSEQ multiplex PCR; TCRdb's copy has only in-frame clones and lacks some. The table has 150,000 to 160,000 clones, around 87% seen once. The sample in question was peripheral blood, obtained 28 days after the second AZD1222 dose. Every receptor here comes from an adult who received the AZD1222 COVID-19 vaccine. Both conserved end residues are part of each CDR3. A D gene is named only where the DNA matches it firmly. Clone size appears in some rows only: once, few, many, or a class for an expanded clone.

size,V,J,D,CDR3,DNA
NA,TRBV18,TRBJ1-1,NA,CASSPPQGATEAFF,TGTGCCAGCTCACCACCCCAGGGAGCAACTGAAGCTTTCTTT
NA,TRBV6-1,TRBJ1-1,NA,CASSEGRVKAFF,TGTGCCAGCAGTGAAGGCAGGGTGAAGGCTTTCTTT
NA,TRBV11-2,TRBJ2-7,NA,CASSPRGKVEQYF,TGTGCCAGCAGCCCTAGGGGGAAGGTCGAGCAGTACTTC
NA,TRBV6-6,TRBJ2-5,TRBD1,CASSLTGFQETQYF,TGTGCCAGCAGTCTGACAGGGTTCCAAGAGACCCAGTACTTC
NA,TRBV15,TRBJ2-7,TRBD1,CATSRAGTGPEQYF,TGTGCCACCAGCAGAGCCGGGACAGGGCCCGAGCAGTACTTC
NA,TRBV19,TRBJ1-1,TRBD1,CASSTFPGGIGTEAFF,TGTGCCAGTAGTACATTCCCAGGGGGCATAGGCACTGAAGCTTTCTTT
once,TRBV5-1,TRBJ1-2,NA,CASSPTTGTNYGYTF,TGCGCCAGCAGCCCTACGACGGGTACTAACTATGGCTACACCTTC
NA,TRBV7-2,TRBJ2-7,NA,CASSSTGYEQYF,TGTGCCAGCAGCTCCACAGGGTACGAGCAGTACTTC
few,TRBV20-1,TRBJ1-1,NA,CSVWRNTEAFF,TGCAGTGTCTGGAGGAACACTGAAGCTTTCTTT
NA,TRBV12-3/TRBV12-4,TRBJ2-3,NA,CASSLTRKTQYF,TGTGCCAGCAGTTTGACGAGGAAGACGCAGTATTTT
NA,TRBV2,TRBJ2-1,TRBD2,CASRGTSGGYNEQFF,TGTGCCAGCAGGGGGACTAGCGGGGGATACAATGAGCAGTTCTTC
NA,TRBV2,TRBJ1-2,NA,CATTQAYGYTF,TGTGCCACCACACAGGCCTATGGCTACACCTTC